This T cell receptor beta chain was recovered during a study of cytomegalovirus exposure and HLA in healthy donors. About the research overall: Clustering assigned over 70% of the approximately 430 genotyped donors to the Caucasian-associated ancestry cluster. Study conclusions and caveats: Across donors, presence/absence analyses took sequencing depth to be roughly uniform. The classifier reportedly diagnosed cytomegalovirus status with high specificity and sensitivity.

V shed 0 bases and J shed 7 bases, with 19 bases lying between them. The V gene's germline CDR1 is LNHNV and CDR2 YYDKDF (reference sequence). The CDR3 sequence is 18 residues long. A multiplex PCR was run with 60 Vbeta primers and 13 Jbeta primers. TCRdb keeps only in-frame clones here, not all; method: immunoSEQ multiplex PCR. Altogether about 90,000 clones are present, roughly 80% being singletons, with the ten largest covering about 2.1%. With regard to this clone: Its antigen is as yet unknown.

The specimen was PBMCs. The V call is TRBV15, the J call TRBJ1-6; D gene unclear. The sequence came from a boy aged 5-17 years in good health and CMV-seronegative. In DNA, the CDR3 is TGTGCCACCAGCAGAGACCCGACGCGGGGAGTGGTGAATTCACCCCTCCACTTT. Its protein product is CATSRDPTRGVVNSPLHF.